These 24 T cell receptor beta chains were sequenced from one sample in a study of cytomegalovirus exposure and HLA in healthy donors. Researchers ran the PCR with 60 Vbeta and 13 Jbeta primers. Assay used: immunoSEQ multiplex PCR; TCRdb lists only in-frame clones, some missing. The table has about 84,000 clones, roughly 64% seen once. Sample: PBMCs. The receptors originated from a woman aged 40-49 years in good health and CMV-seropositive.

V is TRBV28 and J is TRBJ2-1, with TRBD2 identical over 10 bases. The V segment lost 5 bases and the J segment 1 base; nucleotides outside the gene matches: 5. The germline V gene has CDR1 MDHEN and CDR2 SYDVKM. CDR3 size: 16 residues. CDR3 sequence reads: CASSLRTSGSYNEQFF. In DNA, the CDR3 is TGTGCCAGCAGTCTCCGGACTAGCGGATCCTACAATGAGCAGTTCTTC.

This clone was picked up one time. V and J are TRBV5-1 and TRBJ2-1; a weak D match, TRBD1 (5 bases). Germline V gene lookup returns CDR1 SGHRS and CDR2 YFSETQ. Trimming removed 0 bases at V and 8 bases at J, with 9 bases between. This CDR3 contains 13 residues. The CDR3 DNA is TGCGCCAGCAGCTTGGACCAGGGATATGAGCAGTTCTTC. The encoded protein is CASSLDQGYEQFF.

V gene TRBV30 combines with J gene TRBJ2-7, with 12 bases that match TRBD2. V dropped 5 bases and J dropped 4; count of bases not matched to a gene: 3. The CDR3 covers 13 residues. The V gene's germline CDR1 is GTSNPN and CDR2 SVGIG (reference sequence). The CDR3 DNA sequence: TGTGCCTGGTCCGGGACTAGCGGGTACGAGCAGTACTTC. Amino acids: CAWSGTSGYEQYF.

The rearrangement uses TRBV9 and TRBJ1-1; 8 bases line up with TRBD1. J was trimmed by 6 bases and V by 0 bases; bases with no gene match: 1. The germline V gene has CDR1 SGDLS and CDR2 YYNGEE. This CDR3 contains 13 residues. The CDR3 DNA sequence: TGTGCCAGCAGCGTAGCGGACAGGGCTGAAGCTTTCTTT. Amino acids: CASSVADRAEAFF.

V and J are TRBV6-5 and TRBJ1-2, with D perhaps TRBD1 (5 bases). Germline CDR1 is MNHEY and CDR2 is SVGAGI. V dropped 5 bases and J dropped 8 bases, with 18 bases sitting between them. The CDR3 has 14 amino acids. The CDR3 reads CASSTSGGAKGYTF. In nucleotides, the CDR3 is TGTGCCAGCAGTACCTCGGGAGGGGCTAAGGGCTACACCTTC.

The CDR3 loop is CASSLGRVNYNEQFF. In nucleotides, the CDR3 is TGTGCCAGCAGCTTAGGTCGGGTAAACTACAATGAGCAGTTCTTC. The J gene is TRBJ2-1, the V gene TRBV7-2, with D unresolved. The length of the CDR3 is 15 residues. Germline V gene lookup returns CDR1 SGHTA and CDR2 FQGNSA. V was pared by 1 base and J by 3 bases, with 10 bases between. Based on the CDR3 plus reference TRBV7-2 and TRBJ2-1, the full variable domain is GAGVSQSPSNKVTEKGKDVELRCDPISGHTALYWYRQSLGQGLEFLIYFQGNSAPDKSGLPSDRFSAERTGGSVSTLTIQRTQQEDSAVYLCASSLGRVNYNEQFFGPGTRLTVL.

The rearrangement joins TRBV4-3 to TRBJ1-2, with 7 positions matching TRBD1. From germline, CDR1 is LGHNA and CDR2 YSLEER. The CDR3 extends over 13 amino acids. With 3 bases clipped from V and 8 bases from J, the junction kept 6 bases outside the gene matches. CDR3 nucleotides: TGCGCCAGCAGCCATACCGGGACAGAGGGCTACACCTTC. Protein sequence: CASSHTGTEGYTF.

The CDR3 region is CASSFAGSSYNEQFF. CDR3 in DNA: TGTGCCAGCAGCTTTGCGGGAAGCTCCTACAATGAGCAGTTCTTC. The rearrangement joins TRBV11-3 to TRBJ2-1, with D tentatively TRBD2 (6 bases). This CDR3 is 15 amino acids long. The V gene lost 3 bases and the J gene lost 0 bases, with 9 bases spanning the gap. Germline values: CDR1 SGHNT, CDR2 YENEEA. Complete variable domain (other parts from reference TRBV11-3 and TRBJ2-1): EAGVVQSPRYKIIEKKQPVAFWCNPISGHNTLYWYLQNLGQGPELLIRYENEEAVDDSQLPKDRFSAERLKGVDSTLKIQPAELGDSAVYLCASSFAGSSYNEQFFGPGTRLTVL.

This clone was observed a handful of times. J is TRBJ1-2 and V is TRBV28; D gene uncertain. The CDR3 sequence is 17 residues long. The V gene lost 3 bases and the J gene lost 0 bases, with 17 bases spanning the gap. Germline V gene data show CDR1 as MDHEN and CDR2 as SYDVKM. CDR3 nucleotides: TGTGCCAGCAGTTTGCTGGAGTTTGGCAGACCTAACTATGGCTACACCTTC. It yields the protein CASSLLEFGRPNYGYTF.

The table lists this clone with a few counts. The rearrangement links TRBV5-1 to TRBJ2-2, with 7 bases fitting TRBD2. The CDR3 covers 15 residues. The V segment lost 6 bases and the J segment 4 bases; nucleotides outside the gene matches: 9. Germline CDR1 and CDR2: SGHRS and YFSETQ. In DNA, the CDR3 is TGCGCCAGCAATGAAATCGGGACTACCACCGGGGAGCTGTTTTTT. It yields the protein CASNEIGTTTGELFF.

V gene TRBV7-2 combines with J gene TRBJ2-1; possibly TRBD2 for D (6 bases). V was trimmed by 5 bases and J by 1 base, leaving 12 bases between them. Germline V gives CDR1 SGHTA, CDR2 FQGNSA. The CDR3 contains 15 residues. Here the CDR3 DNA reads TGTGCCAGCAGCCCGGGCCGGGGGTCCTACAATGAGCAGTTCTTC. Its translation is CASSPGRGSYNEQFF.

The rearrangement links TRBV10-2 to TRBJ2-6; tentative D call: TRBD2 (6 bases). CDR1 and CDR2 from the germline V gene are WSHSY and SAAADI. This CDR3 region has 16 residues. V shed 0 bases and J shed 2 bases, with 8 bases lying between them. CDR3 loop: CASSESGGAGANVLTF. Written as DNA, the CDR3 is TGCGCCAGCAGTGAGTCAGGAGGGGCTGGGGCCAACGTCCTGACTTTC.

CDR3 protein: CASSSTSVNEQYF. The CDR3 region has the DNA TGTGCCAGCAGCTCGACTAGCGTGAACGAGCAGTACTTC. The chain combines TRBV5-4 with TRBJ2-7; TRBD2 matches at 8 bases. The CDR3 sequence is 13 residues long. V lost 3 bases to trimming and J lost 5 bases; unmatched junction nucleotides: 4. CDR1 and CDR2 from the germline V gene are SGHNT and YYREEE (reference sequence).

The genes are TRBV5-1 and TRBJ2-1; 13 nucleotides line up with TRBD2. Unmatched junction bases numbered 5, after V lost 2 bases and J lost 9 bases. The CDR3 spans 15 residues. CDR1 is SGHRS, CDR2 YFSETQ, per germline. The CDR3 region is CASSLGLAGVGEQFF. DNA for the CDR3: TGCGCCAGCAGCTTAGGACTAGCGGGAGTTGGTGAGCAGTTCTTC.

V and J are TRBV18 and TRBJ2-1; TRBD1 aligns across 7 bases. The CDR3 contains 14 residues. With V trimmed by 5 bases and J by 1 base, 2 bases remained unmatched. Germline V gene data show CDR1 as KGHSH and CDR2 as LQKENI. The CDR3 here is CASSIQGSYNEQFF. The DNA of the CDR3 is TGTGCCAGCTCAATACAGGGGTCCTACAATGAGCAGTTCTTC.

The chain combines TRBV27 with TRBJ1-2, with 7 bases lining up with TRBD1. The CDR3 is 16 amino acids. Losses at the gene ends were 4 bases for V and 4 bases for J; bases not matched to a gene: 12. CDR1 and CDR2 (germline): MNHEY, SMNVEV (reference sequence). CDR3 DNA: TGTGCCAGCAGTTCAACACAGGGGAATGGGCTCTATGGCTACACCTTC. Its translation is CASSSTQGNGLYGYTF.

There are a few counts of this clone. The chain is built from TRBV7-2 and TRBJ2-3; D not resolved. With 3 bases removed from V and 0 bases from J, the gap between germline ends came to 10 bases. CDR1 and CDR2 (germline): SGHTA, FQGNSA. This CDR3 spans 15 amino acids. CDR3 in DNA: TGTGCCAGCAGCTTCGACTCAGCTAGCACAGATACGCAGTATTTT. Protein product: CASSFDSASTDTQYF.

This chain joins TRBV11-2 and TRBJ2-5, with TRBD1 as a possible D gene (5 bases). The CDR3 runs 15 residues. CDR1 and CDR2 from the germline V gene are SGHAT and FQNNGV. Trimming pared 2 bases from V and 5 bases from J, leaving 15 bases between. The CDR3 sequence is CASSLNLGSGETQYF. The CDR3 DNA reads as TGTGCCAGCAGCTTAAATCTGGGGTCAGGGGAGACCCAGTACTTC.

The chain carries TRBV28 and TRBJ1-5; 8 positions agree with TRBD1. Trimming cost V 6 bases and J 5 bases; bases outside gene matches: 9. CDR3 length equals 15 residues. Germline CDR1 reads MDHEN; CDR2 reads SYDVKM. CDR3 sequence reads: CASSSSGQGDQPQHF. The CDR3 coding sequence is TGTGCCAGCAGCTCCAGTGGACAGGGAGATCAGCCCCAGCATTTT.

The CDR3 DNA follows: TGCAGCGCCGGGTCCGGCACAGATACGCAGTATTTT. Translating gives CSAGSGTDTQYF. The chain recombines TRBV29-1 with TRBJ2-3; D gene ambiguous. CDR3 size: 12 residues. The V end lost 7 bases, the J end lost 1 base, and 9 bases lay between the germline ends. CDR1 and CDR2 (germline): SQVTM, ANQGSEA.

This clone has more than one count but fewer than ten. This sequence joins TRBV2 and TRBJ2-7, with TRBD1 as a possible D gene (5 bases). Germline CDR1 reads SNHLY; CDR2 reads FYNNEI. V was cut by 7 bases and J by 4 bases, with 17 bases left in between. The CDR3 loop spans 14 amino acids. The CDR3 loop is CASILRQPSYEQYF. CDR3 DNA sequence: TGTGCCAGCATTTTGAGACAGCCCTCTTACGAGCAGTACTTC. Full variable domain (remainder filled in from reference TRBV2 and TRBJ2-7): EPEVTQTPSHQVTQMGQEVILRCVPISNHLYFYWYRQILGQKVEFLVSFYNNEISEKSEIFDDQFSVERPDGSNFTLKIRSTKLEDSAMYFCASILRQPSYEQYFGPGTRLTVT.

This chain connects TRBV6-1 to TRBJ1-5, with D tentatively TRBD1 (5 bases). Germline V gene data show CDR1 as MNHNS and CDR2 as SASEGT. The length of the CDR3 is 13 residues. Trimming shortened V by 3 bases and J by 6 bases, and 9 bases separated the two germline ends. CDR3 loop: CASSEQGSQPQHF. CDR3 in DNA: TGTGCCAGCAGTGAGCAGGGTAGTCAGCCCCAGCATTTT.

This clone has just a few counts. The chain is built from TRBV5-4 and TRBJ2-7; 10 bases are shared with TRBD2. The germline CDR1 and CDR2 sequences are SGHNT and YYREEE (reference sequence). The CDR3 totals 13 residues. J gave up 5 bases and V 2 bases, and 1 base lay outside the gene matches. In DNA form, the CDR3 reads TGTGCCAGCAGCTTAACTAGCGGGGACGAGCAGTACTTC. It specifies CASSLTSGDEQYF.

The rearrangement uses TRBV5-1 and TRBJ1-2, with 9 bases that match TRBD1. The germline CDR1 and CDR2 sequences are SGHRS and YFSETQ. The junction had 9 bases not matched to a gene; V was cut back by 0 bases and J by 6 bases. There are 16 residues in the CDR3. CDR3 nucleotide sequence: TGCGCCAGCAGCTTGGAGGGGACAGGGACCAAAGATGGCTACACCTTC. This encodes CASSLEGTGTKDGYTF.